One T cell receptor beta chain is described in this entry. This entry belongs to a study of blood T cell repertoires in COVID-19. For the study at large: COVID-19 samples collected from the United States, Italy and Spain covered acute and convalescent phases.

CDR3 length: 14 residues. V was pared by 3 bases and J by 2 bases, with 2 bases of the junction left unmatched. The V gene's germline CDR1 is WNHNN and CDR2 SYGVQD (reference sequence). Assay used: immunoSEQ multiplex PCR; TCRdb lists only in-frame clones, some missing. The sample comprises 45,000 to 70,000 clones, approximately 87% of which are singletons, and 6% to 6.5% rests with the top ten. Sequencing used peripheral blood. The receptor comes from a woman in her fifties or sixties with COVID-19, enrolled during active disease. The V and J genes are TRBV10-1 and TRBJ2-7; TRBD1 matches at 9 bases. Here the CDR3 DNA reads TGCGCCAGCAGTGATGGGACAGGGACCTACGAGCAGTACTTC. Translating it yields CASSDGTGTYEQYF.